This T cell receptor beta chain was recovered during a study of T cell responses to AZD1222 COVID-19 vaccine. On this clone: Its antigen is currently unknown.

TCRdb keeps only in-frame clones here, not all; method: immunoSEQ multiplex PCR. The sample consists of 95,000 to 100,000 clones, around 87% of them appearing once. Trimming took 6 bases from V and 2 from J, leaving 5 bases between them. The CDR3 extends over 12 amino acids. CDR1 is LNHNV, CDR2 YYDKDF, per germline (reference sequence). Regarding the study as a whole: Seropositive status at baseline applied to only six AZD1222 recipients. Repertoires in all cases were sampled only once the peak T cell response had passed. CD4 TCRs covered the whole spike, strongest at regions 160-218 and 743-854. Spike-specific TCR breadth and depth rose after two AZD1222 doses.

The starting material was peripheral blood, obtained 28 days after the second AZD1222 dose. This chain joins TRBV15 and TRBJ1-5; D gene uncertain. This TCR was recovered from an adult who received the AZD1222 COVID-19 vaccine. In DNA, the CDR3 is TGTGCCACCAGGGCCGGCAATCAGCCCCAGCATTTT. It codes for CATRAGNQPQHF.